The clone carrying this T cell receptor (beta chain) has just a few counts. Its target is not known. The source of the sample is a study of T-cell memory formation after mild COVID-19. On the study more broadly: TCR clusters were largely donor specific.

Using its own MiXCR run on the 5' RACE reads, TCRdb lists one record per CDR3 protein. This table holds about 90,000 distinct CDR3 sequences, more than 13% found once. The junction had 11 bases not matched to a gene; V was cut back by 0 bases and J by 11 bases. Per germline, CDR1 SGHKS and CDR2 YYEKEE (reference sequence). There are 15 residues in the CDR3. Study-level points and caveats: Prior to infection, memory already included some responding clones, suggesting cross-reactive memory joined. Of the contracting clones, CD4+ ones lay mainly in CM and EM, and CD8+ ones in EMRA. Contracting clones, day 15 to 85, had balanced CD4/CD8, and later expanders favored CD4+.

The chain couples TRBV5-5 to TRBJ2-1; 7 bases fit TRBD2. Input material: PBMCs or a T cell subset sorted from them (not recorded which). This receptor was obtained from a young man who had mild COVID-19 (a few samples of this study predate the infection). Cell type and time point are not known. CDR3 region: CASSLAGGLDRQQFF. CDR3 sequence (DNA): TGTGCCAGCAGCTTGGCGGGGGGTTTAGATCGACAGCAGTTCTTC.